These T cell receptor beta chains were read from a single sample in a study of vaccination and CD4 T cells after COVID-19. Via MiXCR, TCRdb re-called the PCR reads, giving one row per CDR3 protein. The table includes 12,000 or so distinct CDR3 sequences, 61% detected once. Antigens of these TCRs are unknown. Specimen: CD4+ T cells from blood, cultured in vitro. Receptors originate from a human donor who had recovered from COVID-19. Both conserved end residues are part of each CDR3. Each record gives: D gene, J gene, V gene, clone size, CDR3 DNA, CDR3 protein. The D gene is left open where the match is weak. Not every row has a clone size; where given, it reads once, few, many or a size class.

D gene: NA; J gene: TRBJ2-6; V gene: TRBV18; clone size: NA; CDR3 DNA: TGTGCCAGCTCACCTCAGCTCCCAGTCGTTCCTGGGGCCAACGTCCTGACTTTC; CDR3 protein: CASSPQLPVVPGANVLTF
D gene: TRBD1; J gene: TRBJ1-5; V gene: TRBV6-1; clone size: NA; CDR3 DNA: TGTGCCAGCAGTGCGGACAGGGGTCAGCCCCAGCATTTT; CDR3 protein: CASSADRGQPQHF
D gene: NA; J gene: TRBJ1-5; V gene: TRBV4-1; clone size: once; CDR3 DNA: TGCGCCAGCAGCCAAGTATTCGGGAGTCTCAATCAGCCCCAGCATTTT; CDR3 protein: CASSQVFGSLNQPQHF
D gene: NA; J gene: TRBJ2-1; V gene: TRBV11-3; clone size: NA; CDR3 DNA: TGTGCCAGCAGCACCGGGGCGGCCCACAATGAGCAGTTCTTC; CDR3 protein: CASSTGAAHNEQFF
D gene: NA; J gene: TRBJ1-1; V gene: TRBV11-3; clone size: NA; CDR3 DNA: TGTGCCAGCAGCTCAAGCAGGGCGAACACTGAAGCTTTCTTT; CDR3 protein: CASSSSRANTEAFF
D gene: TRBD2; J gene: TRBJ2-1; V gene: TRBV7-9; clone size: NA; CDR3 DNA: TGTGCCAGCAGCTTAGATGTAGCGGGATGGAGTGAGCAGTTCTTC; CDR3 protein: CASSLDVAGWSEQFF
D gene: NA; J gene: TRBJ2-1; V gene: TRBV4-1; clone size: NA; CDR3 DNA: TGCGCCAGCAGCCAAGATAGCCAGTACAATGAGCAGTTCTTC; CDR3 protein: CASSQDSQYNEQFF
D gene: TRBD1; J gene: TRBJ1-1; V gene: TRBV5-1; clone size: NA; CDR3 DNA: TGCGCCAGCAGCCCACAGGGGCTTGAGGTCACTGAAGCTTTCTTT; CDR3 protein: CASSPQGLEVTEAFF
D gene: TRBD2; J gene: TRBJ2-1; V gene: TRBV20-1; clone size: few; CDR3 DNA: TGCAGTAAAGCGGGAGTCAACGGCAATGAGCAGTTCTTC; CDR3 protein: CSKAGVNGNEQFF
D gene: NA; J gene: TRBJ2-7; V gene: TRBV2; clone size: NA; CDR3 DNA: TGTGCCAGCAGTGCCAATCAGGGGCTCGAGCAGTACTTC; CDR3 protein: CASSANQGLEQYF
D gene: TRBD1; J gene: TRBJ1-2; V gene: TRBV2; clone size: NA; CDR3 DNA: TGTGCCAGCGGGAGGGGGACAGGCTATGGCTACACCTTC; CDR3 protein: CASGRGTGYGYTF
D gene: NA; J gene: TRBJ2-6; V gene: TRBV20-1; clone size: few; CDR3 DNA: TGCAGTGCTAGACCCCAAACCCCCAGGGGTAAACTTACTGGGGCCAACGTCCTGACTTTC; CDR3 protein: CSARPQTPRGKLTGANVLTF
D gene: TRBD2; J gene: TRBJ2-7; V gene: TRBV28; clone size: NA; CDR3 DNA: TGTGCCAGCAGTTTCATTCCGGGACTAGCAGTCTACGAGCAGTACTTC; CDR3 protein: CASSFIPGLAVYEQYF
D gene: NA; J gene: TRBJ2-3; V gene: TRBV21-1; clone size: NA; CDR3 DNA: TGTGCCAGCAGCAAGAATCAAGGACGTAGAAGTACAGATACGCAGTATTTT; CDR3 protein: CASSKNQGRRSTDTQYF
D gene: TRBD1; J gene: TRBJ1-5; V gene: TRBV19; clone size: NA; CDR3 DNA: TGTGCCAGTAGGAAAGACAGGGTCAGTCAGCCCCAGCATTTT; CDR3 protein: CASRKDRVSQPQHF
D gene: NA; J gene: TRBJ1-3; V gene: TRBV7-2; clone size: few; CDR3 DNA: TGTGCCAGCAGCTTAGCTCGGCAGGGCCTTGACACCATATATTTT; CDR3 protein: CASSLARQGLDTIYF
D gene: NA; J gene: TRBJ2-1; V gene: TRBV20-1; clone size: NA; CDR3 DNA: TGCAGTGCCCCCCGTGGGGACTCCCTCTTCAATGAGCAGTTCTTC; CDR3 protein: CSAPRGDSLFNEQFF
D gene: TRBD1; J gene: TRBJ1-1; V gene: TRBV20-1; clone size: once; CDR3 DNA: TGCAGTGCAGTAGGACAGGGGGCCTACGGGGACACTGAAGCTTTCTTT; CDR3 protein: CSAVGQGAYGDTEAFF
D gene: NA; J gene: TRBJ1-1; V gene: TRBV7-8; clone size: NA; CDR3 DNA: TGTGCCAGCAGCTCGGGACTAGGACGGGCTTTCTTT; CDR3 protein: CASSSGLGRAFF
D gene: NA; J gene: TRBJ1-6; V gene: TRBV9; clone size: NA; CDR3 DNA: TGTGCCAGCAGCGTAAGGCCAGCGGATTCACCCCTCCACTTT; CDR3 protein: CASSVRPADSPLHF
D gene: NA; J gene: TRBJ2-1; V gene: TRBV28; clone size: once; CDR3 DNA: TGTGCCAGCACCAATGGGGGGGCGCGATTCTATGAGCAGTTCTTC; CDR3 protein: CASTNGGARFYEQFF
D gene: NA; J gene: TRBJ1-5; V gene: TRBV6-1; clone size: NA; CDR3 DNA: TGTGCCAGCAGTGATCAAACAGGGCGCGGCAATCAGCCCCAGCATTTT; CDR3 protein: CASSDQTGRGNQPQHF
D gene: TRBD1; J gene: TRBJ1-1; V gene: TRBV19; clone size: NA; CDR3 DNA: TGTGCCAGTAGTGGGACAGGGAGGACCACTGAAGCTTTCTTT; CDR3 protein: CASSGTGRTTEAFF
D gene: NA; J gene: TRBJ2-1; V gene: TRBV28; clone size: NA; CDR3 DNA: TGTGCCAGCAGTTCGGGTACTAACAATGAGCAGTTCTTC; CDR3 protein: CASSSGTNNEQFF
D gene: NA; J gene: TRBJ2-2; V gene: TRBV11-1; clone size: NA; CDR3 DNA: TGTGCCAGCAGCTTATCGTCAGGGGTGAACACCGGGGAGCTGTTTTTT; CDR3 protein: CASSLSSGVNTGELFF
D gene: TRBD1; J gene: TRBJ1-2; V gene: TRBV6-2/TRBV6-3; clone size: few; CDR3 DNA: TGTGCCAGCAGGACCATCGGGACAGCGGATAACTATGGCTACACCTTC; CDR3 protein: CASRTIGTADNYGYTF
D gene: TRBD2; J gene: TRBJ2-1; V gene: TRBV6-2/TRBV6-3; clone size: NA; CDR3 DNA: TGTGCCAGCACACTAGCGGGAGTAAACTACAATGAGCAGTTCTTC; CDR3 protein: CASTLAGVNYNEQFF
D gene: NA; J gene: TRBJ2-7; V gene: TRBV7-9; clone size: few; CDR3 DNA: TGTGCCAGCAGCCGCGGGGTTATCGGGCGTGGTTCCTACGAGCAGTACTTC; CDR3 protein: CASSRGVIGRGSYEQYF
D gene: NA; J gene: TRBJ1-4; V gene: TRBV6-5; clone size: few; CDR3 DNA: TGTGCCAGCAGATTACTCCCCACAGGGGAAAAACTGTTTTTT; CDR3 protein: CASRLLPTGEKLFF